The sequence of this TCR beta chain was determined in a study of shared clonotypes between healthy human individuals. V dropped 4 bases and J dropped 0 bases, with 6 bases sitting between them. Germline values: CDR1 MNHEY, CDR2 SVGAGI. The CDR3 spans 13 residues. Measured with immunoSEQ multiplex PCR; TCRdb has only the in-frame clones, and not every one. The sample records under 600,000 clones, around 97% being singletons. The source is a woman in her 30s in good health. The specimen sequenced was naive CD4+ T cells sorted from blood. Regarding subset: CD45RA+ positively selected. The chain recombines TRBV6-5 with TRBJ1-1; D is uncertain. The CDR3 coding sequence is TGTGCCAGCAGTTTGCAGGTGAACACTGAAGCTTTCTTT. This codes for CASSLQVNTEAFF.